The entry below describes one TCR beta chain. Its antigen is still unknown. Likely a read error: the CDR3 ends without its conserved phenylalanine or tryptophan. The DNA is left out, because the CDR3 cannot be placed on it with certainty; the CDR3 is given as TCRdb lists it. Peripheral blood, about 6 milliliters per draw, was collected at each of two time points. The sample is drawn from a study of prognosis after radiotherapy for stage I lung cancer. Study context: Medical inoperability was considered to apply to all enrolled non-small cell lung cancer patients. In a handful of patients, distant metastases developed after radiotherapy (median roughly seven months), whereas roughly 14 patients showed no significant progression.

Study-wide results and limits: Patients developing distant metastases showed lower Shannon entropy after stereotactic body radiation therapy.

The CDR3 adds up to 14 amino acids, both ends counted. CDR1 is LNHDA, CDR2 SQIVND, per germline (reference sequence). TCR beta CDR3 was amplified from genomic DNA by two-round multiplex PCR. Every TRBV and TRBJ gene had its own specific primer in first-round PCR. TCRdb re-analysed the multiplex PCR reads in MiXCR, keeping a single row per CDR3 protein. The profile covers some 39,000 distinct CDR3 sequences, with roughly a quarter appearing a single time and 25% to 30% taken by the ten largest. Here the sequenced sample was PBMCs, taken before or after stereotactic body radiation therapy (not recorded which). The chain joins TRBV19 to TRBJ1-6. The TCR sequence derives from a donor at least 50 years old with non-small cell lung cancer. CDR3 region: CASSSAVYNSTIHI.